The 16 T cell receptor beta chains given below trace back to one sample, sequenced in a study of blood T cell repertoires in COVID-19. Assay: immunoSEQ multiplex PCR; the TCRdb copy retains only in-frame clones and omits some. The sample carries a few hundred thousand clones, approximately 77% recorded once. The sequenced material came from peripheral blood. These receptors originate from a woman aged 18-29 years with acute or convalescent COVID-19.

This clone was detected once. This sequence joins TRBV27 and TRBJ2-5; TRBD2 matches 14 bases. The junction had 4 bases not matched to a gene; V was cut back by 5 bases and J by 2 bases. The V gene's germline CDR1 is MNHEY and CDR2 SMNVEV (reference sequence). CDR3 length: 16 residues. The CDR3 spells CASSGLAGGLQETQYF. CDR3 coding DNA: TGTGCCAGCAGTGGACTAGCGGGAGGCCTACAAGAGACCCAGTACTTC.

The chain employs TRBV7-9 and TRBJ2-1, with 7 positions matching TRBD2. The CDR3 is 16 amino acids. Germline values: CDR1 SEHNR, CDR2 FQNEAQ (reference sequence). V was clipped by 3 bases and J by 1 base; unmatched bases: 6. The CDR3 protein is CASSFLAGYSYNEQFF. The CDR3 DNA sequence: TGTGCCAGCAGCTTTTTAGCGGGTTATTCCTACAATGAGCAGTTCTTC.

The gene calls are TRBV7-6 and TRBJ2-2; a possible D gene is TRBD1 (5 bases). The V and J ends lost 0 bases and 4 bases respectively, with 9 bases between them. The germline V gene has CDR1 SGHVS and CDR2 FNYEAQ. This CDR3 is built from 15 residues. In nucleotides, the CDR3 is TGTGCCAGCAGCTTAGCCAGACAGACCACCGGGGAGCTGTTTTTT. Amino acid sequence: CASSLARQTTGELFF.

This chain joins TRBV19 and TRBJ2-3; 8 nucleotides line up with TRBD2. Losses at the gene ends were 3 bases for V and 0 bases for J; bases not matched to a gene: 5. Germline CDR1 is LNHDA and CDR2 is SQIVND (reference sequence). The CDR3 runs 16 residues. The CDR3 region is CASSMGSGGSTDTQYF. The CDR3 DNA follows: TGTGCCAGTAGTATGGGTTCGGGAGGGAGCACAGATACGCAGTATTTT.

V gene TRBV7-8 combines with J gene TRBJ2-7, with 8 bases that match TRBD1. V gave up 5 bases and J gave up 5 bases; unmatched junction bases: 14. Germline V lookup: CDR1 SGHVS, CDR2 FQNEAQ. This CDR3 spans 16 amino acids. The DNA for the CDR3 is TGTGCCAGCAGCGGACTACAGGGGGGCGCACCTCACGAGCAGTACTTC. The encoded protein is CASSGLQGGAPHEQYF. The variable domain in full, with the rest retrieved from reference TRBV7-8 and TRBJ2-7, is GAGVSQSPRYKVAKRGQDVALRCDPISGHVSLFWYQQALGQGPEFLTYFQNEAQLDKSGLPSDRFFAERPEGSVSTLKIQRTQQEDSAVYLCASSGLQGGAPHEQYFGPGTRLTVT.

The V and J genes are TRBV11-2 and TRBJ1-2; the match to TRBD1 covers 7 bases. The V and J ends lost 2 bases and 3 bases, in that order; junction bases with no gene match: 6. The CDR3 extends over 15 amino acids. Per the germline V gene, CDR1 is SGHAT and CDR2 is FQNNGV. The CDR3 loop reads CASSLLGDSHYGYTF. Here the CDR3 DNA reads TGTGCCAGCAGCTTATTGGGGGACAGCCACTATGGCTACACCTTC.

This clone was recorded a few times. The V and J genes are TRBV29-1 and TRBJ1-5; D is unclear. Deletions cut 4 bases from V and 2 bases from J, with 9 bases between. The CDR3 consists of 13 residues. Germline V gene sequence: CDR1 SQVTM, CDR2 ANQGSEA. DNA for the CDR3: TGCAGCGTTGGACTAGGCGGCAATCAGCCCCAGCATTTT. It translates to CSVGLGGNQPQHF.

The chain recombines TRBV6-4 with TRBJ1-1; 7 nucleotides match TRBD1. Germline V gene lookup returns CDR1 MRHNA and CDR2 SNTAGT. The CDR3 spans 14 residues. J was trimmed by 7 bases and V by 3 bases; bases with no gene match: 8. For the CDR3, the DNA is TGTGCCAGCAGTGAGCTAGGACAGGCTTTTGAAGCTTTCTTT. This gives the protein CASSELGQAFEAFF.

The chain links TRBV2 to TRBJ1-1; 9 bases agree with TRBD1. Germline CDR1 reads SNHLY; CDR2 reads FYNNEI. V lost 7 bases to trimming and J lost 4 bases; unmatched junction nucleotides: 13. The CDR3 is made up of 16 amino acids. The CDR3 region is CASNRYPTGGLTEAFF. CDR3 coding DNA: TGTGCCAGCAATCGGTACCCGACAGGGGGTCTCACTGAAGCTTTCTTT.

The chain has TRBV7-9 and TRBJ2-7; 9 nucleotides line up with TRBD1. The CDR3 length is 15 residues. V was pared by 5 bases and J by 5 bases, with 10 bases of the junction left unmatched. CDR1 and CDR2 (germline): SEHNR, FQNEAQ (reference sequence). The CDR3: CASSQGQGPLDEQYF. The CDR3 nucleotides read TGTGCCAGCAGCCAGGGACAGGGACCTTTGGACGAGCAGTACTTC.

The rearrangement joins TRBV3-1 (or the pseudogene TRBV3-2) to TRBJ1-5; D gene uncertain. This CDR3 contains 14 residues. Germline V gene data show CDR1 as LGHDT and CDR2 as YNNKEL (reference sequence). V was trimmed by 1 base and J by 7 bases, leaving 11 bases between them. The CDR3 nucleotides read TGTGCCAGCAGCCAAGTCGCAGGTCGGCAGCCCCAGCATTTT. Translated, it gives CASSQVAGRQPQHF.

The rearrangement joins TRBV27 to TRBJ1-6, with 8 bases identical to TRBD1. With V trimmed by 5 bases and J by 7 bases, 10 bases remained unmatched. The CDR3 is made up of 16 amino acids. CDR1 and CDR2 from the germline V gene are MNHEY and SMNVEV (reference sequence). The CDR3 here is CASSPTAGQANSPLHF. In DNA form, the CDR3 reads TGTGCCAGCAGTCCAACAGCGGGACAGGCGAATTCACCCCTCCACTTT.

The chain recombines TRBV28 with TRBJ1-1, with a possible D match to TRBD1 (5 bases). CDR1 and CDR2 (germline): MDHEN, SYDVKM. Trimming cost V 1 base and J 1 base, with 10 bases left between them. This CDR3 contains 15 residues. CDR3 sequence reads: CASSLLGRANTEAFF. As DNA, the CDR3 is TGTGCCAGCAGTTTATTGGGCAGGGCGAACACTGAAGCTTTCTTT.

The chain has TRBV6-5 and TRBJ2-5, with 8 bases that match TRBD1. V was clipped by 1 base and J by 5 bases; unmatched bases: 6. CDR1 is MNHEY, CDR2 SVGAGI, per germline. CDR3 size: 15 residues. CDR3 in DNA: TGTGCCAGCAGTTACTGTGGCAGGGGGCTTGAGACCCAGTACTTC. Translating gives CASSYCGRGLETQYF.

This sequence joins TRBV25-1 and TRBJ1-4; 7 nucleotides agree with TRBD1. Trimming cost V 6 bases and J 8 bases; bases outside gene matches: 9. The germline V gene has CDR1 MGHDK and CDR2 SYGVNS. This CDR3 comprises 14 residues. The CDR3 loop is CASRDRVVGEKLFF. The CDR3 DNA follows: TGTGCCAGCAGAGACAGGGTGGTTGGAGAAAAACTGTTTTTT.

V usage is TRBV7-9 and J usage is TRBJ1-6; the D is unclear. V was shortened by 5 bases and J by 2 bases, with 10 bases between the two germline ends. Germline CDR1 and CDR2: SEHNR and FQNEAQ (reference sequence). The CDR3 has 15 residues. Here the CDR3 reads CASSPGSTYNSPLHF. DNA of the CDR3: TGTGCCAGCAGCCCCGGGAGTACCTATAATTCACCCCTCCACTTT. Based on the CDR3 plus reference TRBV7-9 and TRBJ1-6, the full variable domain is DTGVSQNPRHKITKRGQNVTFRCDPISEHNRLYWYRQTLGQGPEFLTYFQNEAQLEKSRLLSDRFSAERPKGSFSTLEIQRTEQGDSAMYLCASSPGSTYNSPLHFGNGTRLTVT.